A selection of T cell receptor beta chains follows, all from one sample in a study of T cell responses to AZD1222 COVID-19 vaccine. Some clones are missing from TCRdb's copy, which holds only in-frame ones; the method was immunoSEQ multiplex PCR. The sample records tens of thousands of clones, around 88% being singletons. The sample in question was peripheral blood, obtained on day 0 of AZD1222 vaccination. All receptors come from an adult in good health. The CDR3 runs from the conserved cysteine through the conserved F or W. D genes are given only for firm matches. Size is stated for part of the rows, as once, few or many counts, or as a class when the clone is expanded.

>18|TRBJ1-5|.|.|TRBV6-1
TGTGCCAGCAGTGGACCCGAAAGGTTGGGTGCTAGCAATCAGCCCCAGCATTTT
CASSGPERLGASNQPQHF
>22|TRBJ2-6|.|TRBD2|TRBV5-1
TGCGCCAGCAGCTCACCGGGACTAGCGTCCCCCAATTACGGCTCTGGGGCCAACGTCCTGACTTTC
CASSSPGLASPNYGSGANVLTF
>14|TRBJ2-1|.|.|TRBV30
TGTGCCTGGAGTGCAGGGTTTGGTCGTAATGAGCAGTTCTTC
CAWSAGFGRNEQFF
>15|TRBJ2-2|.|.|TRBV7-3
TGTGCCAGCAGCTTAGAAGGGGCGAACACCGGGGAGCTGTTTTTT
CASSLEGANTGELFF
>16|TRBJ2-2|.|.|TRBV11-2
TGTGCCAGCAGCTTAGTCGAGGGGGGGAACACCGGGGAGCTGTTTTTT
CASSLVEGGNTGELFF
>14|TRBJ2-2|.|.|TRBV19
TGTGCCAGTAGTATCGCTAGTTACACCGGGGAGCTGTTTTTT
CASSIASYTGELFF
>12|TRBJ1-3|.|.|TRBV6-5
TGTGCCAGCAGGGAGGCGGGAAACACCATATATTTT
CASREAGNTIYF
>14|TRBJ1-5|.|.|TRBV2
TGTGCCAGCAGTGAAGGGGAAGAAAATCAGCCCCAGCATTTT
CASSEGEENQPQHF
>15|TRBJ2-7|.|TRBD1|TRBV27
TGTGCCAGCAGTTTAACAGGGACAGGGCAGCACGAGCAGTACTTC
CASSLTGTGQHEQYF
>15|TRBJ1-1|.|.|TRBV4-1
TGCGCCAGCAGCCCAGTTTCGGGGAAGAACACTGAAGCTTTCTTT
CASSPVSGKNTEAFF
>17|TRBJ2-3|.|.|TRBV7-8
TGTGCCAGCAGCTTAGCGTGGGCAGGGACCATCACAGATACGCAGTATTTT
CASSLAWAGTITDTQYF
>14|TRBJ1-3|once|.|TRBV6-5
TGTGCCAGCAGTTCATATCTTGCTGGAAACACCATATATTTT
CASSSYLAGNTIYF
>15|TRBJ2-7|.|.|TRBV5-8
TGTGCCAGCAGCTTGGCCCAGGTACCCACCTACGAGCAGTACTTC
CASSLAQVPTYEQYF
>14|TRBJ2-1|.|TRBD1|TRBV7-8
TGTGCCAGCAGCGTCCGGGACAGGGTCAATGAGCAGTTCTTC
CASSVRDRVNEQFF
>13|TRBJ2-7|.|.|TRBV27
TGTGCCAGCAGTTCAGGGTTCCCCTACGAGCAGTACTTC
CASSSGFPYEQYF
>14|TRBJ1-1|.|.|TRBV5-6
TGTGCCAGCAGCTTGAAAGGACTGAACACTGAAGCTTTCTTT
CASSLKGLNTEAFF
>16|TRBJ1-6|.|.|TRBV13
TGTGCCAGCAGCCTCTCTATATTCGGCCCCACTTCACCCCTCCACTTT
CASSLSIFGPTSPLHF
>18|TRBJ2-2|.|.|TRBV27
TGTGCCAGCAGTTTATCATTCCCGTATGGTTGGGACACCGGGGAGCTGTTTTTT
CASSLSFPYGWDTGELFF
>16|TRBJ2-5|.|TRBD1|TRBV5-6
TGTGCCAGCAGCAAAAGAGGGACAGGGGGCGCGAAGACCCAGTACTTC
CASSKRGTGGAKTQYF
>14|TRBJ2-1|.|TRBD1|TRBV4-1
TGCGCCAGCAGCCGGTGGGACAGGGACAATGAGCAGTTCTTC
CASSRWDRDNEQFF
>15|TRBJ2-2|.|TRBD2|TRBV2
TGTGCCAGCAGCCCCGGACTAGCGGGAGCCGGGGAGCTGTTTTTT
CASSPGLAGAGELFF
>17|TRBJ2-7|.|TRBD1|TRBV11-2
TGTGCCAGCAGAAAAGGGTACAGGGGTAAGGCTGGTGACGAGCAGTACTTC
CASRKGYRGKAGDEQYF
>15|TRBJ2-2|.|.|TRBV27
TGTGCCAGCAGTGCCGGGACAACGAACACCGGGGAGCTGTTTTTT
CASSAGTTNTGELFF
>15|TRBJ2-7|.|TRBD1|TRBV28
TGTGCCAGCAGTTCCCCGACAGGGGGCGCCGACGAGCAGTACTTC
CASSSPTGGADEQYF
>16|TRBJ2-3|.|.|TRBV24-1
TGTGCCACCAGTGCGGCCCGGGGCAGGGATGCAGATACGCAGTATTTT
CATSAARGRDADTQYF
>8|TRBJ1-2|once|.|TRBV29-1
TGCAGCATTGACGTCTACACCTTC
CSIDVYTF
>22|TRBJ2-1|once|TRBD2|TRBV4-1
TGCGCCAGCAGCCAAGTTGGTTCGACTAGCGGGGGCCCCCGAGGTAAATACAATGAGCAGTTCTTC
CASSQVGSTSGGPRGKYNEQFF
>12|TRBJ2-7|.|.|TRBV28
TGTGCCAGCAGTCCGCCCAAGGTGGAGCAGTACTTC
CASSPPKVEQYF